The entry that follows covers one TCR beta chain sequence. Its antigen remains unknown. These data belong to a study of T cells in narcolepsy. As for the study in general: Enrolled donors included narcolepsy type 1 or type 2 patients and healthy controls. Study-wide points: No autoreactive T cell clone sequences appeared in some memory CD4+ repertoires. Autoreactive HCRT-specific and TRIB2-specific clonotypes were marked in same-patient CSF-versus-blood CD4+ comparisons. Reportedly, autoreactive clonotypes were serially detected in patients' blood but not controls'.

CDR3 length equals 13 residues. Germline V gene lookup returns CDR1 MNHNY and CDR2 SVGAGI (reference sequence). The ends were cut back, 4 bases at V and 8 bases at J, with 14 bases in the middle. TCRdb's table, derived via immunoSEQ multiplex PCR, lists solely in-frame clones and lacks some. The sample records about 25,000 clones, roughly 83% being singletons. The sequenced sample consisted of CD45RA- memory CD4+ T cells from PBMCs. The source of this sequence is a human donor with narcolepsy. The gene calls are TRBV6-6 and TRBJ1-2; unclear D gene. The CDR3 region has the DNA TGTGCCAGCAGTTCGGGCGGGTATGGGGGCTACACCTTC. Translated, it gives CASSSGGYGGYTF.